This TCR beta chain was captured in a study of T cells in Graves' hyperthyroidism and ophthalmopathy. As for the study in general: Peripheral blood was obtained at initial diagnosis, preceding any treatment.

It was RNA transcripts that yielded the amplified TCR beta CDR3 regions. The TCR CDR3 was amplified in a first-round RT-PCR using the HTBI primer set. MiXCR, run by TCRdb on the multiplex PCR reads, gives a single entry per CDR3 protein. The sample records roughly 400,000 distinct CDR3 sequences, around an eighth being singletons. Per germline, CDR1 SGHDT and CDR2 YYEEEE. Between the trimmed V and J ends, which lost 3 bases and 0 bases, there was a span of 24 bases. The CDR3 contains 20 residues. Exclusion criteria comprised uncontrolled infection, other autoimmune disease, pregnancy or lactation. The rearrangement joins TRBV5-6 to TRBJ2-2; the D call may be TRBD1 or TRBD2 (5 bases each). The specimen sequenced was blood. This clonotype originated in a man between 45 and 60 years old with Graves' ophthalmopathy. CDR3 nucleotides: TGTGCCAGCAGCTCTTACTTGACAGAGACTACCCGTTCGAACACCGGGGAGCTGTTTTTT. Its protein is CASSSYLTETTRSNTGELFF.